This record covers a single TCR beta chain. These data are taken from a study of response to subunit inactivated influenza vaccine. One entry per CDR3 protein, called by TCRdb with MiXCR from the RT-PCR reads. The repertoire consists of more than 200,000 distinct CDR3 sequences, with more than 9% occurring once and the leading ten covering 7.8%. The germline V and J ends were trimmed by 8 bases and 3 bases, with 8 bases remaining between them. Germline V CDR1 and CDR2: MDHEN, SYDVKM. The CDR3 is 12 residues long. The V and J genes are TRBV28 and TRBJ1-5; D is ambiguous. Sample: non-naive T cells sorted from PBMCs, taken 14 to 15 days before vaccination. This TCR was sampled from a man in his fifties or sixties who received an inactivated influenza vaccine. CDR3 sequence (DNA): TGTGCCAGCGCGAAAATCAATCAGCCCCAGCATTTT. Translating gives CASAKINQPQHF.